This is a list of T cell receptor beta chains from one sample in a study of early T cells in non-severe SARS-CoV-2 infection. TCRdb recomputed calls from the 5' RACE reads with MiXCR, one row per CDR3 protein. The sample has approximately 62,000 distinct CDR3 sequences; roughly an eighth are singletons. Sequencing was performed on whole blood. These receptors were taken from an adult who was a healthcare worker with PCR-confirmed SARS-CoV-2 infection or an uninfected control (not recorded which). CDR3s include the opening cysteine and the closing phenylalanine or tryptophan. D genes are given only for firm matches. Clone sizes are given selectively: once, few, many, or a class where the clone is expanded.

TRBV28,TRBJ2-3,few,TRBD2,CATWAAGGSDTQYF,TGTGCCACCTGGGCAGCGGGAGGCTCAGATACGCAGTATTTT
TRBV6-5,TRBJ2-1,-,-,CASSFTPLSYNEQFF,TGTGCCAGCAGTTTCACACCCCTCTCCTACAATGAGCAGTTCTTC
TRBV7-9,TRBJ1-4,many,-,CASSSERTGGTNEKLFF,TGTGCCAGCAGCTCCGAAAGAACAGGTGGAACTAATGAAAAACTGTTTTTT
TRBV11-2,TRBJ2-3,few,TRBD2,CASSFWGGRSDTQYF,TGTGCCAGCAGCTTCTGGGGGGGTCGGTCAGATACGCAGTATTTT
TRBV12-3/TRBV12-4,TRBJ2-5,many,TRBD2,CASSLRTSGRARETQYF,TGTGCCAGCAGTTTAAGGACTAGCGGGAGGGCCCGAGAGACCCAGTACTTC
TRBV6-2/TRBV6-3,TRBJ2-1,few,TRBD2,CASSLLASDEQFF,TGTGCCAGCAGTTTACTAGCGAGTGATGAGCAGTTCTTC
TRBV9,TRBJ2-5,few,TRBD2,CASSPPTSGTETQYF,TGTGCCAGCAGCCCTCCGACTAGCGGGACAGAGACCCAGTACTTC
TRBV7-6,TRBJ1-2,few,-,CASSQFQGNYGYTF,TGTGCCAGCAGCCAGTTTCAGGGGAACTATGGCTACACCTTC
TRBV28,TRBJ1-1,few,-,CASSLGVSEAFF,TGTGCCAGCAGTTTGGGCGTCTCTGAAGCTTTCTTT
TRBV7-8,TRBJ1-5,-,-,CASSLVAQGSQPQHF,TGTGCCAGCAGCTTAGTGGCACAGGGATCTCAGCCCCAGCATTTT
TRBV29-1,TRBJ2-5,many,-,CSVEGQGGGTQYF,TGCAGCGTTGAAGGCCAGGGTGGCGGGACCCAGTACTTC
TRBV5-6,TRBJ2-5,few,-,CASSSTEVIQETQYF,TGTGCCAGCAGCTCTACCGAGGTGATCCAAGAGACCCAGTACTTC
TRBV12-3/TRBV12-4,TRBJ2-3,-,TRBD2,CASSLSTSVGRATDTQYF,TGTGCCAGCAGTTTATCGACTAGCGTGGGGAGGGCCACAGATACGCAGTATTTT
TRBV28,TRBJ1-1,many,-,CASSWGWSEAFF,TGTGCCAGCAGTTGGGGATGGTCTGAAGCTTTCTTT
TRBV7-9,TRBJ2-1,-,TRBD1,CASSPRWDRDPSNEQFF,TGTGCCAGCAGCCCCAGGTGGGACAGGGATCCTTCCAATGAGCAGTTCTTC
TRBV18,TRBJ1-2,few,-,CASSPGSTVYGYTF,TGTGCCAGCTCACCCGGGTCAACCGTCTATGGCTACACCTTC
TRBV6-1,TRBJ1-1,-,-,CASSPYHGDTEAFF,TGTGCCAGCAGCCCATACCATGGGGACACTGAAGCTTTCTTT
TRBV28,TRBJ2-7,-,-,CASSFGRNEQYF,TGTGCCAGCAGTTTCGGGAGAAACGAGCAGTACTTC
TRBV7-9,TRBJ2-7,-,-,CASTAGGAGEQYF,TGTGCCAGCACCGCGGGCGGGGCGGGAGAGCAGTACTTC
TRBV25-1,TRBJ1-1,-,-,CASRRQINTEAFF,TGTGCCAGCAGGAGGCAGATTAACACTGAAGCTTTCTTT
TRBV7-6,TRBJ2-7,many,-,CASSLDPPGEQYF,TGTGCCAGCAGCTTAGACCCCCCGGGCGAGCAGTACTTC
TRBV28,TRBJ2-5,few,TRBD1,CASSGQQDRGETQYF,TGTGCCAGCAGCGGTCAACAGGACAGGGGGGAGACCCAGTACTTC
TRBV11-1,TRBJ2-2,few,-,CASSPRARTGELFF,TGTGCCAGCAGCCCCCGGGCGCGGACCGGGGAGCTGTTTTTT
TRBV3-1,TRBJ2-7,many,TRBD2,CASSQEPSGINEQYF,TGTGCCAGCAGCCAAGAACCTAGCGGGATAAACGAGCAGTACTTC
TRBV5-4,TRBJ2-3,-,TRBD2,CASSAGRRLAGTDTQYF,TGTGCCAGCAGCGCTGGACGGAGACTAGCGGGCACAGATACGCAGTATTTT
TRBV29-1,TRBJ1-2,-,-,CSDYGYTF,TGCAGCGACTATGGCTACACCTTC
TRBV27,TRBJ1-2,few,TRBD1,CASSPLTDRAGYTF,TGTGCCAGCAGTCCCCTAACCGACAGGGCTGGCTACACCTTC
TRBV7-3,TRBJ2-1,-,-,CASSLTGAGVGNEQFF,TGTGCCAGCAGCTTAACGGGGGCCGGTGTAGGAAATGAGCAGTTCTTC
TRBV28,TRBJ2-3,many,-,CASRSGSQGITQYF,TGTGCCAGCAGGTCGGGATCGCAAGGCATCACGCAGTATTTT
TRBV28,TRBJ2-7,-,-,CASSKTGGASEQYF,TGTGCCAGCAGTAAGACAGGCGGGGCCTCCGAGCAGTACTTC
TRBV7-9,TRBJ2-1,-,-,CASSLGDFSYNEQFF,TGTGCCAGCAGCTTAGGGGACTTCTCCTACAATGAGCAGTTCTTC
TRBV28,TRBJ2-7,many,TRBD2,CASDTSGSEQYF,TGTGCCAGCGATACTAGCGGGAGCGAGCAGTACTTC
TRBV5-1,TRBJ2-5,many,-,CASSLDVGSSAGETQYF,TGCGCCAGCAGCTTGGACGTAGGTTCGAGTGCGGGAGAGACCCAGTACTTC
TRBV28,TRBJ1-5,many,-,CAAPGRSYSNQPQHF,TGTGCCGCCCCAGGACGGAGCTATAGCAATCAGCCCCAGCATTTT
TRBV19,TRBJ2-7,few,-,CASSIEDYEQYF,TGTGCCAGTAGTATTGAGGATTACGAGCAGTACTTC
TRBV3-1,TRBJ2-2,many,TRBD2,CASRPTSGSQTGELFF,TGTGCCAGCAGACCCACTAGCGGGAGTCAAACCGGGGAGCTGTTTTTT
TRBV24-1,TRBJ1-2,few,TRBD1,CATSEASLGTGDSAGYGYTF,TGTGCCACCAGTGAGGCCTCGCTAGGGACAGGGGATTCCGCCGGGTATGGCTACACCTTC
TRBV9,TRBJ1-1,many,-,CASSPRGQTEAFF,TGTGCCAGCAGCCCCCGGGGTCAGACTGAAGCTTTCTTT
TRBV24-1,TRBJ2-6,-,-,CATSPGHSGANVLTF,TGTGCCACCAGCCCCGGACACTCTGGGGCCAACGTCCTGACTTTC
TRBV2,TRBJ2-7,few,TRBD2,CASSDIAQREGPGYEQYF,TGTGCCAGCAGTGATATCGCCCAGCGGGAGGGCCCGGGATACGAGCAGTACTTC
TRBV27,TRBJ2-6,few,-,CASSFWRDAGANVLTF,TGTGCCAGCAGTTTTTGGCGGGACGCAGGGGCCAACGTCCTGACTTTC
TRBV27,TRBJ1-5,-,-,CASAYSGGPGQPQHF,TGTGCCAGCGCCTATTCTGGGGGGCCCGGGCAGCCCCAGCATTTT
TRBV5-1,TRBJ2-7,many,TRBD2,CASSLGPSGRRYEQYF,TGCGCCAGCAGCTTGGGCCCTAGCGGGAGGCGGTACGAGCAGTACTTC
TRBV18,TRBJ1-1,many,TRBD1,CASSPPQGAETEAFF,TGTGCCAGCTCACCCCCCCAGGGGGCTGAGACTGAAGCTTTCTTT
TRBV11-2,TRBJ2-3,few,-,CASKGGGDTQYF,TGTGCCAGCAAGGGGGGGGGAGATACGCAGTATTTT
TRBV28,TRBJ1-5,-,-,CASTSLRGGNQPQHF,TGTGCCAGCACCTCTCTCAGGGGCGGGAATCAGCCCCAGCATTTT
TRBV2,TRBJ2-2,few,-,CASRSTGELFF,TGTGCCAGCAGGAGCACCGGGGAGCTGTTTTTT
TRBV29-1,TRBJ2-1,many,-,CSGGGNEQFF,TGCAGCGGAGGGGGGAATGAGCAGTTCTTC
TRBV11-1,TRBJ2-7,-,-,CASSFGARYEQYF,TGTGCCAGCAGCTTCGGGGCAAGGTACGAGCAGTACTTC
TRBV2,TRBJ1-2,many,-,CASSEQGMNGYTF,TGTGCCAGCAGTGAACAGGGAATGAATGGCTACACCTTC
TRBV7-6,TRBJ2-1,many,-,CASSLAPLDSYNEQFF,TGTGCCAGCAGCTTAGCGCCCCTAGATTCCTACAATGAGCAGTTCTTC
TRBV7-9,TRBJ2-6,many,-,CASSWPSGANVLTF,TGTGCCAGCAGCTGGCCCTCTGGGGCCAACGTCCTGACTTTC
TRBV7-9,TRBJ2-2,many,-,CASSTGHNTGELFF,TGTGCCAGCAGCACGGGGCACAACACCGGGGAGCTGTTTTTT